This TCR beta chain comes out of a study of metastatic and nonmetastatic thyroid tumors. Study details: It was across blood and tumor or nodule tissue from malignant and benign thyroid patients that repertoires were compared.

Trimming shortened V by 4 bases and J by 5 bases, and 12 bases separated the two germline ends. This CDR3 is 13 amino acids long. Germline loops: CDR1 ENHRY, CDR2 SYGVKD. This clone was seen many times. Its antigen remains unknown. In the source study's methods: A papillary thyroid cancer distant-metastasis classifier was built from CDR3 differences across clinicopathological groups. TCRdb reprocessed the PCR reads via MiXCR. TCRdb, rather than the study authors, made the V and J calls. The sample lists about 15,000 clones, 20% to 30% seen once, with 12% in the top ten. Before thyroid surgery, none of the patients had received any treatment. Study-level findings and limits: Significantly higher TCR beta diversity was reportedly seen in malignant thyroid tumors than benign nodules, in blood and tumor.

The sample taken for sequencing was tumor tissue. This chain links TRBV10-3 with TRBJ2-7, with D perhaps matching TRBD1 or TRBD2 (5 bases each). The origin of this receptor is a female donor with papillary thyroid cancer or a benign thyroid nodule (not recorded which). Some clones in this sample may be carry-over from other donors' samples. The CDR3 reads CAISAREPHEQYF. The DNA of the CDR3 is TGTGCCATCAGTGCCAGGGAGCCCCACGAGCAGTACTTC.